This T cell receptor beta chain is drawn from a study of early T cells in non-severe SARS-CoV-2 infection. MiXCR, run by TCRdb on the 5' RACE reads, gives a single entry per CDR3 protein. The sample holds 97,000 or so distinct CDR3 sequences, 10% to 15% seen once. The CDR3 totals 12 residues. Per the germline V gene, CDR1 is SGHTA and CDR2 is FQGNSA. V dropped 1 base and J dropped 6 bases, with 5 bases sitting between them. The V gene is TRBV7-2, the J gene TRBJ2-3; D remains ambiguous. The TCR was taken from an adult who was a healthcare worker with PCR-confirmed SARS-CoV-2 infection or an uninfected control (not recorded which). The material sequenced was whole blood. The CDR3 loop reads CASSLVPDTQYF. The CDR3 bases are TGTGCCAGCAGCTTAGTCCCGGATACGCAGTATTTT. Together with reference TRBV7-2 and TRBJ2-3, the CDR3 gives the full variable domain: GAGVSQSPSNKVTEKGKDVELRCDPISGHTALYWYRQSLGQGLEFLIYFQGNSAPDKSGLPSDRFSAERTGGSVSTLTIQRTQQEDSAVYLCASSLVPDTQYFGPGTRLTVL.